A single TCR beta chain is shown here with its context. Its antigen is undetermined. The sample, approximately 10 milliliters of peripheral blood, was drawn from each donor. Each sample provided at least 6 micrograms of extracted total RNA. The sample comes from a study of blood T cells in healthy people across ages. Study summary: Template switching picked up about one barcoded beta molecule for each two T cells.

Alongside a J-beta primer mix, a sample-barcoded 5' primer served in a second PCR lasting about 7 to 12 cycles. MiXCR, run by TCRdb on the 5' RACE reads, gives a single entry per CDR3 protein. The sample lists about 1.6 million distinct CDR3 sequences; roughly 32% were seen once. This CDR3 contains 15 residues. Germline V gene data show CDR1 as ENHRY and CDR2 as SYGVKD. The trim removed 0 bases at V and 3 bases at J, leaving 5 bases unmatched. General study findings and limits: Long-lived and aged donors differed, with more naive CD4+ cells and higher diversity in the long-lived.

The chain joins TRBV10-3 to TRBJ2-7, with 7 bases matching TRBD1. The sequencing sample was made of blood. This TCR came from a woman in her 30s in good health. This CDR3 reads CAISESGQRFYEQYF. Here the CDR3 DNA reads TGTGCCATCAGTGAGTCGGGACAGCGATTCTACGAGCAGTACTTC.